What follows describes a single T cell receptor (beta chain). Its matching antigen is unknown. Sequencing used immunoSEQ multiplex PCR; TCRdb keeps in-frame clones, though not all of them. The sample lists roughly 480,000 clones, 79% seen once, with over 9.5% in the top ten. These data come from a study of shared clonotypes between healthy human individuals. Study results and caveats: Donor scarcity curtailed the genetic and exposure-history diversity represented herein. Clonotype sharing among donors was thought likely to change with sequencing depth.

The V and J ends lost 3 bases and 1 base respectively, with 10 bases between them. Germline CDR1 is MDHEN and CDR2 is SYDVKM. This CDR3 comprises 15 residues. J is TRBJ1-5 and V is TRBV28, with a tentative D call TRBD1 (5 bases). The specimen sequenced was PBMCs. The clonotype originates from a middle-aged woman in good health. Some clones in this sample may be carry-over from other donors' samples. CDR3 region: CASSFRGWSNQPQHF. For the CDR3, the DNA is TGTGCCAGCAGTTTTCGGGGCTGGAGCAATCAGCCCCAGCATTTT.